This T cell receptor beta chain came from a study of radiation and T cells in renal cell carcinoma. Indicated time point: baseline pretreatment blood. Treatment given: 15 Gy SBRT to primary tumor, nephrectomy 4 weeks later. Germline-derived CDR1 and CDR2 are PRHDT and FYEKMQ (reference sequence). With 5 bases clipped from V and 9 bases from J, the junction kept 6 bases outside the gene matches. The CDR3 has 12 amino acids. Some clones are missing from TCRdb's copy, which holds only in-frame ones; the method was immunoSEQ multiplex PCR. In the table there are tens of thousands of clones, more than 60% of which are singletons.

The starting material was blood, obtained from a patient whose treatment included radiotherapy and nephrectomy. The TCR originated in a man in his sixties with renal cell carcinoma. The rearrangement links TRBV13 to TRBJ2-7; 8 nucleotides line up with TRBD1. CDR3 region: CASSPRGRGQYF. The CDR3 region has the DNA TGTGCCAGCAGCCCCAGGGGGCGCGGGCAGTACTTC.